This entry is about one TCR beta chain. This record belongs to a study of blood T cell repertoires in COVID-19. Looking at the study overall: COVID-19 samples, acute and convalescent, were from the United States, Italy and Spain.

The Seattle patients, enrolled during active infection, were followed longitudinally. V was shortened by 5 bases and J by 6 bases, with 13 bases between the two germline ends. CDR3 length: 13 amino acids. The authors' processing: Cell counts per sample came from amplifying reference gene primers. Produced via immunoSEQ multiplex PCR; TCRdb's table is partial and in-frame only. The V and J calls and the clone size are those of that table, but D and trimming were determined from the DNA. This sample has roughly 48,000 clones; 85% to 95% occur once, and the top ten carry less than 1.2%. This sequence originates from a man aged 55 to 70 with COVID-19, enrolled during active disease. Material: peripheral blood. The chain is built from TRBV12-3 or TRBV12-4 and TRBJ1-2; perhaps TRBD1 as D (5 bases). The DNA of the CDR3 is TGTGCCAGCAGTCCCGGCCGGGGGGATGGCTACACCTTC. The encoded protein is CASSPGRGDGYTF.